By proportion, the clone carrying this T cell receptor beta chain is medium-sized. Its cognate antigen is unknown. This specimen belongs to a study of OX40 agonist ivuxolimab in advanced cancers. TCRdb's table, derived via immunoSEQ multiplex PCR, lists solely in-frame clones and lacks some. The sample consists of about 57,000 clones, about nine tenths of them appearing once. Sampling times: baseline, cycle 4 day 1, cycle 7 day 1. Findings and caveats of the study: The study did not work out the antigen specificity of the expanded peripheral T cells. The CD4+ and CD8+ T cells in the blood had expanded clonally by week 6 at 0.1 to 3.0 mg/kg. Several nonresponders also turned out to have low normalized T-cell clonal expansion.

Between the trimmed V and J ends, which lost 4 bases and 2 bases, there was a span of 6 bases. This CDR3 has 12 residues. Germline values: CDR1 SGHDT, CDR2 YYEEEE. The chain recombines TRBV5-6 with TRBJ1-1, with D unclear. This clonotype was sampled from an adult with an advanced solid tumor such as melanoma, head and neck, liver or kidney cancer. This specimen was CD4+ or CD8+ T cells sorted from blood, taken in a trial of the OX40 agonist ivuxolimab. CDR3 bases: TGTGCCAGCAGCCGAGTTAACACTGAAGCTTTCTTT. Protein sequence: CASSRVNTEAFF.